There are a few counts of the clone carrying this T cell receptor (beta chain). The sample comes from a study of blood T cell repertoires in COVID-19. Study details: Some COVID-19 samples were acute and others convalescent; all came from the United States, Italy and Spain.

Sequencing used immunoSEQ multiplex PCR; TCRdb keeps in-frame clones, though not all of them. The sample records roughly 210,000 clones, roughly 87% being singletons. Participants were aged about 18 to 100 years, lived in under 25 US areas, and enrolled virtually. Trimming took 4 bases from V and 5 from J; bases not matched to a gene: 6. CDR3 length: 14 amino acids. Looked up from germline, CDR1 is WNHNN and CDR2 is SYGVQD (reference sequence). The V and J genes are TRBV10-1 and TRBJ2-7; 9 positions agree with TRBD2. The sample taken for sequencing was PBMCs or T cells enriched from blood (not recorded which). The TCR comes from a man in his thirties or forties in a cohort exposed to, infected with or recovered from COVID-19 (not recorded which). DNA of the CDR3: TGCGCCAGCAGTGGGTGGACTAGCGAAAACGAGCAGTACTTC. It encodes CASSGWTSENEQYF.